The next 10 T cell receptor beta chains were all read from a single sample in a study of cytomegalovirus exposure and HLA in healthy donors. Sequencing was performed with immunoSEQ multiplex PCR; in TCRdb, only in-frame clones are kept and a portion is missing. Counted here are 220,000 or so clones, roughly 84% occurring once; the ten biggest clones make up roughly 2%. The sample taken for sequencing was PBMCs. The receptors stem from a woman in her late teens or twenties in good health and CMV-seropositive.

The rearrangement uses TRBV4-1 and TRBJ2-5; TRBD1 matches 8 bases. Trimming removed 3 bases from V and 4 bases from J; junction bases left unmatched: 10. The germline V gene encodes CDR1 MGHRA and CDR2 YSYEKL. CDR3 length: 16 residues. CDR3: CASSQPGQGKSETQYF. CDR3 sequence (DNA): TGCGCCAGCAGCCAGCCAGGACAGGGTAAATCAGAGACCCAGTACTTC.

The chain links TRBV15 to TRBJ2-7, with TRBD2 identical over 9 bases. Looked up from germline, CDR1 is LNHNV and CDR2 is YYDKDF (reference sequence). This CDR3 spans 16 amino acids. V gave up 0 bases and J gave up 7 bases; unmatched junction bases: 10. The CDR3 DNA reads TGTGCCACCAGCAGAGACTCCGGGACTAGCCCTTTGGAGCAGTACTTC. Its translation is CATSRDSGTSPLEQYF.

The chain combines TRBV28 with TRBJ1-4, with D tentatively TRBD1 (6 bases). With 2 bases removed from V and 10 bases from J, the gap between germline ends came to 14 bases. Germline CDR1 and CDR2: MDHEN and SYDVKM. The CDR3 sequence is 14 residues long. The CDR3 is CASSLGGSEGKLFF. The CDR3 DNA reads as TGTGCCAGCAGTTTAGGGGGCTCGGAAGGAAAACTGTTTTTT. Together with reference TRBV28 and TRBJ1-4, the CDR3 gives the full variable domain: DVKVTQSSRYLVKRTGEKVFLECVQDMDHENMFWYRQDPGLGLRLIYFSYDVKMKEKGDIPEGYSVSREKKERFSLILESASTNQTSMYLCASSLGGSEGKLFFGSGTQLSVL.

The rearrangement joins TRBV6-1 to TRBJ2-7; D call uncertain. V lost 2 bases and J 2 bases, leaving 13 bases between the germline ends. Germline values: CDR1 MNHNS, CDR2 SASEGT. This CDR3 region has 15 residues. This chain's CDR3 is CASSESPFPAYEQYF. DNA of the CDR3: TGTGCCAGCAGTGAAAGCCCTTTCCCCGCCTACGAGCAGTACTTC.

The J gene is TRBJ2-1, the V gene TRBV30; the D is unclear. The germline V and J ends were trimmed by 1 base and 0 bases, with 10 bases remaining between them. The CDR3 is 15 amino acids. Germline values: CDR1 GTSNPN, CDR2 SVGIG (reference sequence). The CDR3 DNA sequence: TGTGCCTGGAGTGGAGTAAGAAGCTCCTACAATGAGCAGTTCTTC. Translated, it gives CAWSGVRSSYNEQFF.

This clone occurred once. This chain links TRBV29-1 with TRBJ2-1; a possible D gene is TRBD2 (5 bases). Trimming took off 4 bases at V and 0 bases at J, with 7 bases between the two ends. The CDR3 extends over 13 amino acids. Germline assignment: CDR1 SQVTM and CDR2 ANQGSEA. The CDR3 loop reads CSVVGGSYNEQFF. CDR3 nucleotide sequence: TGCAGCGTTGTAGGAGGCTCCTACAATGAGCAGTTCTTC.

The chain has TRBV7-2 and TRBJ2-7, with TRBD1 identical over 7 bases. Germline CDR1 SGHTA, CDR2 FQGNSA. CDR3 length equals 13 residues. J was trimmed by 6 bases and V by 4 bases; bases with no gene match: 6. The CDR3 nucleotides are TGTGCCAGCAGCTACATACAGGGGTCCGAGCAGTACTTC. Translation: CASSYIQGSEQYF.

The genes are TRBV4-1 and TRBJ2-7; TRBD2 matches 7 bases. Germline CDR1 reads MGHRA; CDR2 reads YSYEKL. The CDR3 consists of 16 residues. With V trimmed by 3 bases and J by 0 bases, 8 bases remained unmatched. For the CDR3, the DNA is TGCGCCAGCAGCCAGATAGCGGGCATGTCCTCCTACGAGCAGTACTTC. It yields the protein CASSQIAGMSSYEQYF.

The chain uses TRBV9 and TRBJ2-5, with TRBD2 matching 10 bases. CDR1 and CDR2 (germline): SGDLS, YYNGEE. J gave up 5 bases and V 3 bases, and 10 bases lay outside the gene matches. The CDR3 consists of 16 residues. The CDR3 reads CASSAGTSGRVETQYF. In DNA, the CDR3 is TGTGCCAGCAGCGCTGGTACAAGCGGGAGGGTGGAGACCCAGTACTTC.

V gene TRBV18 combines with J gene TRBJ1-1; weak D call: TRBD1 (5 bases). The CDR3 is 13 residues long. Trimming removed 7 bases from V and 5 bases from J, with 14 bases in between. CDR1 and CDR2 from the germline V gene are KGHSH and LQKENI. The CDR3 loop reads CASLEGLRTEAFF. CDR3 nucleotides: TGTGCCAGCTTAGAGGGACTGAGGACTGAAGCTTTCTTT.